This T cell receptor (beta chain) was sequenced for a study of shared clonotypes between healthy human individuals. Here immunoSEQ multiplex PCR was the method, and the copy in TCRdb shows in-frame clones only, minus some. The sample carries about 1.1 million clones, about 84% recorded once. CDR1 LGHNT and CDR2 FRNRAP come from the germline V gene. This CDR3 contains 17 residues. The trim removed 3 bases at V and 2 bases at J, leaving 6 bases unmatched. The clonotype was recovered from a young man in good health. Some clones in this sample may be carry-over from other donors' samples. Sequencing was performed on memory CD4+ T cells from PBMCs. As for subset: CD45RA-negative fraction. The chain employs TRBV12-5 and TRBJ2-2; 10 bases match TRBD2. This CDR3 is CASGFIAGGLNTGELFF. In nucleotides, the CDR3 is TGTGCTAGTGGTTTCATAGCGGGAGGTTTAAACACCGGGGAGCTGTTTTTT.